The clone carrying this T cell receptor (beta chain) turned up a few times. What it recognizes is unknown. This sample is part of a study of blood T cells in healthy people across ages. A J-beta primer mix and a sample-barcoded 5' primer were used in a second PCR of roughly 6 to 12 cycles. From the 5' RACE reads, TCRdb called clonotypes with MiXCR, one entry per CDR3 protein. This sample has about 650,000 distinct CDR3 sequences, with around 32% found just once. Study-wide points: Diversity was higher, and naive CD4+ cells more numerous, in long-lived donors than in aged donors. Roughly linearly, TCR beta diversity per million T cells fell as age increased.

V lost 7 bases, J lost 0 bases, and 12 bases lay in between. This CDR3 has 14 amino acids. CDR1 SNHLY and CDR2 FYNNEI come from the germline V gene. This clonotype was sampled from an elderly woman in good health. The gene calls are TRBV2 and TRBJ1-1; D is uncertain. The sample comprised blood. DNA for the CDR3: TGTGCCAGCACCCGCAGACTTCTGAACACTGAAGCTTTCTTT. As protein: CASTRRLLNTEAFF.